Below are 31 T cell receptor beta chains sequenced from a single sample in a study of CD8 T cells in ankylosing spondylitis (dated by TCRdb to the late 2010s). Library generation was performed with 5' RACE. Sequencing used an Illumina HiSeq 2500. Clones were called with MiXCR by TCRdb after fastp trimmed the public reads at Q25, and only in-frame beta chains were retained. Merged by CDR3 protein, the rows form single entries marked with the most common genes and DNA. In this sample the table shows about 52,000 distinct CDR3 sequences, 6.5% to 8% of which occur a single time. The ten biggest clones cover about 8.5% of the sample. Sample: blood, either unsorted or a sorted T cell fraction (not recorded which). Receptors originate from a female donor with ankylosing spondylitis or in good health (not recorded which).

The V and J genes are TRBV4-2 and TRBJ1-2; TRBD1 might be the D (5 bases). V lost 10 bases, J lost 6 bases, and 33 bases lay in between. Germline lookup yields CDR1 LGHNA and CDR2 YNFKEQ. The CDR3 consists of 18 residues. The CDR3 nucleotides read TGTGCCATGAGCCGCGGGCTCCTGGGGGTAGGCATAGAAAATGGCTACACCTTC. Amino acids: CAMSRGLLGVGIENGYTF.

Many counts were recorded for this clonotype. The chain carries TRBV3-1 and TRBJ1-6, with a tentative D call TRBD1 (5 bases). Germline V gives CDR1 LGHDT, CDR2 YNNKEL (reference sequence). V lost 4 bases and J 7 bases, leaving 11 bases between the germline ends. The CDR3 is 14 amino acids. CDR3 coding DNA: TGTGCCAGCAGCCGTCCGGGGGAAAATTCACCCCTCCACTTT. Translating gives CASSRPGENSPLHF. The whole variable domain, filled in from reference TRBV3-1 and TRBJ1-6, reads DTAVSQTPKYLVTQMGNDKSIKCEQNLGHDTMYWYKQDSKKFLKIMFSYNNKELIINETVPNRFSPKSPDKAHLNLHINSLELGDSAVYFCASSRPGENSPLHFGNGTRLTVT.

This clonotype was seen ten or more times. The CDR3 loop reads CASSVTENTEAFF. The CDR3 coding sequence is TGTGCCAGCAGTGTCACAGAGAACACTGAAGCTTTCTTT. The gene calls are TRBV5-6 and TRBJ1-1; D unresolved. In germline, CDR1 is SGHDT, CDR2 YYEEEE. The CDR3 covers 13 residues. With 5 bases removed from V and 1 base from J, the gap between germline ends came to 9 bases.

V gene TRBV7-2 combines with J gene TRBJ2-1, with D uncertain. The CDR3 length is 15 residues. CDR1 and CDR2 (germline): SGHTA, FQGNSA. V lost 1 base and J 5 bases, leaving 12 bases between the germline ends. CDR3 amino acids: CASSLGVYYNNEQFF. In nucleotides, the CDR3 is TGTGCCAGCAGCTTAGGGGTGTACTATAACAATGAGCAGTTCTTC.

This clonotype was detected many times. V and J are TRBV12-3 or TRBV12-4 and TRBJ2-7; D might be TRBD2 (5 bases). The CDR3 runs to 14 residues. V gave up 5 bases and J gave up 7 bases, with 18 bases separating them. CDR3 amino acids: CASSLRLLREEQYF. The CDR3 DNA sequence: TGTGCCAGCAGTCTCCGGCTGTTAAGGGAGGAGCAGTACTTC.

This clonotype was observed a handful of times. This chain links TRBV10-3 with TRBJ2-3; 13 nucleotides match TRBD2. This CDR3 has 16 amino acids. CDR1 and CDR2 (germline): ENHRY, SYGVKD. The J segment lost 5 bases and the V segment lost 10 bases, leaving 12 bases of the junction unmatched. In DNA form, the CDR3 reads TGTGCCACCGCCCGAGGGACTAGCGGGGTGAAAGATACGCAGTATTTT. It encodes CATARGTSGVKDTQYF.

This rearrangement joins TRBV11-2 to TRBJ2-5; possible D gene TRBD2, 5 bases. Trimming shortened V by 0 bases and J by 0 bases, and 8 bases separated the two germline ends. Germline CDR1 is SGHAT and CDR2 is FQNNGV. The CDR3 is 15 residues long. DNA for the CDR3: TGTGCCAGCAGCTTAGAAGAGGGTTACCAAGAGACCCAGTACTTC. This sequence encodes CASSLEEGYQETQYF.

This clonotype was seen many times. J is TRBJ2-1 and V is TRBV5-1, with 8 bases identical to TRBD1. This CDR3 has 14 residues. The V and J ends lost 3 bases and 5 bases, in that order; junction bases with no gene match: 4. Germline V lookup: CDR1 SGHRS, CDR2 YFSETQ. CDR3 region: CASSSGQGDNEQFF. DNA for the CDR3: TGCGCCAGCAGCTCCGGACAGGGCGACAATGAGCAGTTCTTC.

Many counts were recorded for this clonotype. The chain uses TRBV5-1 and TRBJ1-2; 10 bases match TRBD1. The CDR3 consists of 14 residues. CDR1 is SGHRS, CDR2 YFSETQ, per germline. J gave up 6 bases and V 4 bases, and 6 bases lay outside the gene matches. CDR3 coding DNA: TGCGCCAGCAGCCAACAGGGACAGGGGAATGGCTACACCTTC. This gives the protein CASSQQGQGNGYTF.

V and J are TRBV7-9 and TRBJ1-2; D call uncertain. Looked up from germline, CDR1 is SEHNR and CDR2 is FQNEAQ (reference sequence). Trimming shortened V by 2 bases and J by 0 bases, and 13 bases separated the two germline ends. The CDR3 runs to 16 residues. CDR3 nucleotide sequence: TGTGCCAGCAGCTTATATAAGGGAACGGCTAACTATGGCTACACCTTC. It codes for CASSLYKGTANYGYTF.

This clonotype was seen repeatedly, ten times or more. The chain has TRBV5-1 and TRBJ2-6; D is uncertain. The V end lost 4 bases, the J end lost 0 bases, and 8 bases lay between the germline ends. The CDR3 extends over 15 amino acids. Germline V gives CDR1 SGHRS, CDR2 YFSETQ. CDR3 sequence reads: CASSVDGSGANVLTF. The CDR3 DNA sequence: TGCGCCAGCAGCGTGGACGGCTCTGGGGCCAACGTCCTGACTTTC.

This clonotype has a handful of counts. CDR3 in amino acids: CASRGRGEQYV. In DNA, the CDR3 is TGTGCCAGCCGCGGGCGCGGCGAGCAGTACGTC. V and J are TRBV7-9 and TRBJ2-7, with D possibly TRBD2 on 5 matching bases. CDR1 SEHNR and CDR2 FQNEAQ come from the germline V gene (reference sequence). V was shortened by 8 bases and J by 6 bases, with 11 bases between the two germline ends. There are 11 residues in the CDR3.

This clonotype was detected ten times or more. The chain links TRBV5-1 to TRBJ2-4, with 7 positions matching TRBD1. This CDR3 has 14 residues. CDR1 is SGHRS and CDR2 is YFSETQ in the germline V gene. Losses at the gene ends were 2 bases for V and 5 bases for J; bases not matched to a gene: 4. The DNA of the CDR3 is TGCGCCAGCAGCTTCACCGGACAGGAAAACATTCAGTACTTC. Translation: CASSFTGQENIQYF.

This chain uses TRBV7-2 with TRBJ2-7; TRBD2 matches at 9 bases. The germline V gene encodes CDR1 SGHTA and CDR2 FQGNSA. V dropped 1 base and J dropped 5; count of bases not matched to a gene: 9. CDR3 size: 16 residues. CDR3 nucleotides: TGTGCCAGCAGCTTAGTGGGCGGGGGGGCCTGGAACGAGCAGTACTTC. It translates to CASSLVGGGAWNEQYF.

This clonotype was recorded many times. The rearrangement links TRBV5-1 to TRBJ2-7; D call uncertain. Germline values: CDR1 SGHRS, CDR2 YFSETQ. This CDR3 is built from 14 residues. V dropped 1 base and J dropped 1 base, with 9 bases sitting between them. The CDR3 DNA reads as TGCGCCAGCAGCTTGCAAGCTACTTCCTACGAGCAGTACTTC. This encodes CASSLQATSYEQYF.

Written as DNA, the CDR3 is TGTGCCAGCAGTCGCAGGGGGGCTTCCTCTGGGGCCAACGTCCTGACTTTC. Encoded protein: CASSRRGASSGANVLTF. This chain connects TRBV12-3 or TRBV12-4 to TRBJ2-6; maybe TRBD1 (7 bases). Between the trimmed V and J ends, which lost 5 bases and 0 bases, there was a span of 14 bases. The CDR3 extends over 17 amino acids.

There are many counts of this clonotype. The chain combines TRBV6-4 with TRBJ2-3; D possibly corresponds to TRBD2 (7 bases). In germline, CDR1 is MRHNA, CDR2 SNTAGT. With 3 bases removed from V and 2 bases from J, the gap between germline ends came to 12 bases. The CDR3 covers 15 residues. The CDR3 region has the DNA TGTGCCAGCAGTGAAGGCGGGGGCGACACAGATACGCAGTATTTT. Translating gives CASSEGGGDTDTQYF.

The chain recombines TRBV2 with TRBJ1-2, with D unclear. Deletions cut 4 bases from V and 7 bases from J, with 10 bases between. Germline-derived CDR1 and CDR2 are SNHLY and FYNNEI. This CDR3 has 12 amino acids. CDR3 in DNA: TGTGCCAGCAGTGTGACCGACTCTGGCTACACCTTC. This translates into CASSVTDSGYTF.

This clonotype has ten or more counts. The chain is built from TRBV7-8 and TRBJ1-3, with D possibly matching TRBD1 (6 bases). Germline loops: CDR1 SGHVS, CDR2 FQNEAQ. The V end lost 5 bases, the J end lost 0 bases, and 11 bases lay between the germline ends. This CDR3 region has 15 residues. The CDR3 loop is CASSNARGSGNTIYF. In DNA, the CDR3 is TGTGCCAGCAGCAACGCCAGGGGCTCTGGAAACACCATATATTTT. Looking up the rest from reference TRBV7-8 and TRBJ1-3 gives the full variable domain: GAGVSQSPRYKVAKRGQDVALRCDPISGHVSLFWYQQALGQGPEFLTYFQNEAQLDKSGLPSDRFFAERPEGSVSTLKIQRTQQEDSAVYLCASSNARGSGNTIYFGEGSWLTVV.

This clonotype turned up a few times. The J gene is TRBJ1-2, the V gene TRBV5-1; D is perhaps TRBD1 (6 bases). CDR1 SGHRS and CDR2 YFSETQ come from the germline V gene. With 0 bases removed from V and 6 bases from J, the gap between germline ends came to 12 bases. This CDR3 is 14 amino acids long. The CDR3: CASSLASGGHGYTF. In nucleotides, the CDR3 is TGCGCCAGCAGCTTGGCCTCGGGGGGCCATGGCTACACCTTC. Complete variable domain (other parts from reference TRBV5-1 and TRBJ1-2): KAGVTQTPRYLIKTRGQQVTLSCSPISGHRSVSWYQQTPGQGLQFLFEYFSETQRNKGNFPGRFSGRQFSNSRSEMNVSTLELGDSALYLCASSLASGGHGYTFGSGTRLTVV.

A word on this clonotype: The CDR3 carries no conserved terminal phenylalanine or tryptophan, so it likely arises from a read error. CDR3 residues: CSARDPRSYEQYD. CDR3 nucleotides: TGCAGCGCTAGAGACCCACGCTCCTACGAGCAGTACGAC. The chain employs TRBV20-1 and TRBJ2-7, with unresolved D. In germline, CDR1 is DFQATT, CDR2 SNEGSKA (reference sequence). This CDR3 comprises 13 residues.

This clonotype was seen many times. This chain uses TRBV5-6 with TRBJ2-3; the match to TRBD1 covers 8 bases. This CDR3 spans 15 amino acids. Germline V lookup: CDR1 SGHDT, CDR2 YYEEEE. V lost 4 bases, J lost 2 bases, and 6 bases stayed unmatched. The CDR3 sequence: CASSKDRELTDTQYF. CDR3 in DNA: TGTGCCAGCAGCAAGGACAGGGAACTCACAGATACGCAGTATTTT.

This clonotype was seen repeatedly, ten times or more. V and J are TRBV27 and TRBJ1-6, with TRBD1 matching 9 bases. Germline V gene data show CDR1 as MNHEY and CDR2 as SMNVEV (reference sequence). The CDR3 totals 13 residues. J was trimmed by 7 bases and V by 10 bases; bases with no gene match: 5. The CDR3 coding sequence is TGTGCCACCTCCGGGACAGGGAATTCACCCCTCCACTTT. This encodes CATSGTGNSPLHF.

This clonotype was recorded at least ten times. The chain has TRBV5-1 and TRBJ1-1, with TRBD1 matching 10 bases. The CDR3 spans 15 residues. Germline V CDR1 and CDR2: SGHRS, YFSETQ. With V trimmed by 2 bases and J by 8 bases, 9 bases remained unmatched. The CDR3 DNA reads as TGCGCCAGCAGCTTTGGGGGACAGGGGCTCCGAGAAGCTTTCTTT. This translates into CASSFGGQGLREAFF.

This clonotype was counted many times. This may come from a read error, since a much larger clone is one base off. CDR3 amino acids: CASSSATDTQYF. Here the CDR3 DNA reads TGTGCCAGCAGCTCCGCCACAGATACGCAGTATTTT. This chain joins TRBV5-5 and TRBJ2-3, with D unresolved. This CDR3 has 12 residues. The V gene lost 3 bases and the J gene lost 2 bases, with 4 bases spanning the gap. The germline V gene encodes CDR1 SGHKS and CDR2 YYEKEE (reference sequence).

This clonotype was observed at least ten times. The chain joins TRBV7-2 to TRBJ2-4; D gene unclear. This CDR3 has 14 residues. Germline values: CDR1 SGHTA, CDR2 FQGNSA. V gave up 4 bases and J gave up 6 bases, with 13 bases separating them. CDR3 bases: TGTGCCAGCAGCTCGACGATTGGGTCAAACATTCAGTACTTC. Encoded protein: CASSSTIGSNIQYF. The full variable domain, rest sourced from reference TRBV7-2 and TRBJ2-4, is GAGVSQSPSNKVTEKGKDVELRCDPISGHTALYWYRQSLGQGLEFLIYFQGNSAPDKSGLPSDRFSAERTGGSVSTLTIQRTQQEDSAVYLCASSSTIGSNIQYFGAGTRLSVL.

Regarding this clonotype: A read error may explain this, as a much larger clone is one base away. The CDR3 ends on some other residue instead of the conserved phenylalanine or tryptophan, so this is likely a read error. The chain is built from TRBV5-1 and TRBJ2-1; no clear D. The V and J ends lost 5 bases and 7 bases respectively, with 10 bases between them. Germline V gene sequence: CDR1 SGHRS, CDR2 YFSETQ. The CDR3 runs to 12 residues. CDR3 amino acids: CASRPTENEQFS. The CDR3 nucleotides are TGCGCCAGCAGGCCTACGGAAAATGAGCAGTTCTCC.

This clonotype was counted many times. The rearrangement joins TRBV12-3 or TRBV12-4 to TRBJ2-1; the match to TRBD2 covers 8 bases. The V segment lost 7 bases and the J segment 8 bases; nucleotides outside the gene matches: 7. The length of the CDR3 is 13 residues. This chain's CDR3 is CASTRGGPYEQFF. CDR3 DNA: TGTGCCAGCACACGGGGGGGGCCGTATGAGCAGTTCTTC.

This clonotype came up many times. The chain has TRBV28 and TRBJ2-7, with TRBD2 identical over 10 bases. Germline CDR1 MDHEN, CDR2 SYDVKM. The V segment lost 7 bases and the J segment 4 bases; nucleotides outside the gene matches: 4. The CDR3 runs 13 residues. The CDR3 bases are TGTGCCAGCACGGCTAGCGGGGGTTACGAGCAGTACGTC. It specifies CASTASGGYEQYV.

This clonotype came up many times. V gene TRBV20-1 combines with J gene TRBJ1-2, with TRBD1 identical over 8 bases. The CDR3 runs 14 residues. V lost 2 bases and J lost 8; bases outside the gene matches: 10. CDR1 DFQATT and CDR2 SNEGSKA come from the germline V gene (reference sequence). The CDR3 DNA follows: TGCAGTGCTAGAAACAGGACAGGGCCGAGAGGCTACACCTTC. This sequence encodes CSARNRTGPRGYTF.

Points on this clonotype: Being one base from a much bigger clone, this may be a read error. The chain links TRBV15 to TRBJ1-2; 7 bases align to TRBD1. The V gene's germline CDR1 is LNHNV and CDR2 YYDKDF (reference sequence). V shed 0 bases and J 10 bases; nucleotides not matched to a gene: 8. CDR3 length: 14 residues. The CDR3 sequence is CATSRDKGANDYTF. The CDR3 nucleotides are TGTGCCACCAGCAGAGATAAGGGGGCCAATGACTACACCTTC.